This TCR beta chain was observed in a study of T cells in pancreatic ductal adenocarcinoma. V was shortened by 0 bases and J by 5 bases, with 15 bases between the two germline ends. There are 15 residues in the CDR3. Germline V gene data show CDR1 as SGHNT and CDR2 as YYREEE (reference sequence). Assay: immunoSEQ multiplex PCR; the TCRdb copy retains only in-frame clones and omits some. The sample holds 97,000 or so clones, roughly 96% seen once. The selected patients with pancreatic ductal adenocarcinoma had surgery but no neoadjuvant therapy. V gene TRBV5-4 combines with J gene TRBJ2-7; tentatively, D is TRBD2 (6 bases). Sample: PBMCs. This sequence originates from a human donor with pancreatic ductal adenocarcinoma. CDR3 DNA sequence: TGTGCCAGCAGCTTGGATGTTGCGGGAAGGAACGAGCAGTACTTC. Translation gives CASSLDVAGRNEQYF.